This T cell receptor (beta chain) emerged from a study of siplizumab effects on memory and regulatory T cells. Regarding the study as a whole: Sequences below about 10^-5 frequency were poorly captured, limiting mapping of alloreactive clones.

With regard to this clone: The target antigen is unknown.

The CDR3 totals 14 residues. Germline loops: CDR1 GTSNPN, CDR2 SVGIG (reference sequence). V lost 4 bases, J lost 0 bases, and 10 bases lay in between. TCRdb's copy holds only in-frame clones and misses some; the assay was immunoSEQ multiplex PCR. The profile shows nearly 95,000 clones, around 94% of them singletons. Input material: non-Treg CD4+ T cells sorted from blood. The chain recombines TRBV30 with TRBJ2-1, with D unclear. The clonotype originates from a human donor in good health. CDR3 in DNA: TGTGCCTGGAATCCTCCGAGCTCCTACAATGAGCAGTTCTTC. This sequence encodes CAWNPPSSYNEQFF.